This T cell receptor beta chain originates from a study of T cell changes during pregnancy in multiple sclerosis. Looked up from germline, CDR1 is SGHDN and CDR2 is FVKESK. The CDR3 covers 15 residues. The V gene end was trimmed by 0 bases and the J gene end by 5 bases; junction bases not matched to a gene: 6. Clones were read by immunoSEQ multiplex PCR, and TCRdb kept only the in-frame ones, dropping some. The table shows 50,000 to 75,000 clones, with approximately 93% occurring only once. The sample in question was CD8+ T cells from peripheral blood mononuclear cells, obtained in the third trimester of pregnancy. V gene TRBV14 combines with J gene TRBJ2-7; 8 bases map to TRBD1. This sequence was found in a female donor with multiple sclerosis, enrolled in a pregnancy study. CDR3 sequence reads: CASSQERTGSNEQYF. The CDR3 DNA is TGTGCCAGCAGCCAAGAGAGGACAGGGTCCAACGAGCAGTACTTC.